The clone carrying this T cell receptor beta chain was counted at least ten times. TCRdb recomputed calls from the RT-PCR reads with MiXCR, one row per CDR3 protein. In the table there are more than 600,000 distinct CDR3 sequences, around 14% of which are singletons. Germline V gene sequence: CDR1 MNHEY, CDR2 SMNVEV (reference sequence). The CDR3 covers 13 residues. The V and J ends lost 7 bases and 2 bases respectively, with 11 bases between them. Material for sequencing was memory CD4+ T cells from blood. The chain combines TRBV27 with TRBJ2-5; no clear D. This clonotype originated in a female donor in good health, serving as a healthy control. The CDR3 coding sequence is TGTGCCAGCATGACGAGTCTACAAGAGACCCAGTACTTC. This codes for CASMTSLQETQYF.